This T cell receptor beta chain is drawn from a study of patients and donors after allogeneic stem cell transplantation. TCRdb itself ran the RT-PCR reads through MiXCR, one entry per CDR3 protein. The data contain 920,000 or so distinct CDR3 sequences, roughly 18% of them singletons. Per germline, CDR1 SQVTM and CDR2 ANQGSEA. Trimming removed 6 bases from V and 5 bases from J; junction bases left unmatched: 16. The CDR3 covers 18 residues. What was sequenced was blood, either unsorted or a sorted T cell fraction (not recorded which). The source is a human donor who was either an allogeneic HSCT recipient or a stem cell or donor lymphocyte infusion donor (not recorded which). It is not recorded whose cells these are; they may come from a transplant donor. The chain employs TRBV29-1 and TRBJ2-2, with 12 bases lining up with TRBD2. The CDR3 loop reads CSVGRLGLAGKGTGELFF. The CDR3 DNA sequence: TGCAGCGTCGGCCGCCTCGGACTAGCGGGAAAGGGAACCGGGGAGCTGTTTTTT.